The following is a T cell receptor beta chain sequence with its context. Trimming stripped 10 bases from V and 1 base from J, with 19 bases between. Per the germline V gene, CDR1 is LGHDT and CDR2 is YNNKEL (reference sequence). The CDR3 contains 15 residues. The sample belongs to a study of blood T cell repertoires in COVID-19. Sequencing was performed with immunoSEQ multiplex PCR; in TCRdb, only in-frame clones are kept and a portion is missing. This sample has more than 85,000 clones, with over 70% found just once. The sample taken for sequencing was peripheral blood. The chain links TRBV3-1 (or the pseudogene TRBV3-2) to TRBJ1-1; TRBD1 might be the D (5 bases). The clonotype originates from a woman between 50 and 59 years old with acute or convalescent COVID-19. The CDR3 reads CATTDGTGENTEAFF. CDR3 DNA sequence: TGTGCCACTACCGACGGGACGGGAGAGAACACTGAAGCTTTCTTT.